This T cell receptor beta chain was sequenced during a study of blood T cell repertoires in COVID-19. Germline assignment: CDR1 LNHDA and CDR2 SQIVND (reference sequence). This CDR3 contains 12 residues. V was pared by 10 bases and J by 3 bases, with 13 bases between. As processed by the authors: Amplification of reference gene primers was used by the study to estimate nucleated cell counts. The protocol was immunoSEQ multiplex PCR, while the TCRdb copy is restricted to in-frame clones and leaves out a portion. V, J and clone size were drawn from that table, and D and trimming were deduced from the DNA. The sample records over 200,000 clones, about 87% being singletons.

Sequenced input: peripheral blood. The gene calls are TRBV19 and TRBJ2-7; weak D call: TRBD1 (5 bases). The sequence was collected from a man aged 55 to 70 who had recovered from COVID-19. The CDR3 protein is CATKGPIYEQYF. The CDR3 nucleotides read TGTGCCACCAAGGGGCCGATCTACGAGCAGTACTTC.